Detailed here is one T cell receptor beta chain. Its antigen is undetermined. Subsets obtained from CD4+ cells comprised CD45RA+ naive and CD45RA-negative memory cells. This sample was included in a study of shared clonotypes between healthy human individuals. Overall study results and limits: Compared with memory subsets, naive subsets generally had larger estimated richness.

The germline V gene has CDR1 GTSNPN and CDR2 SVGIG (reference sequence). The CDR3 spans 13 residues. V gave up 5 bases and J gave up 6 bases, with 14 bases separating them. Sequenced by immunoSEQ multiplex PCR; TCRdb stores in-frame clones only, minus some. The sample has some 2,000,000 clones; 85% to 95% are singletons. This chain joins TRBV30 and TRBJ1-5, with a tentative D call TRBD1 (6 bases). Material: naive CD4+ T cells sorted from blood. Subset of the sample: CD45RA+ positively selected. The origin of this receptor is a young man in good health. CDR3 in DNA: TGTGCCTGGGAAGGGGGGCTTGGTCAGCCCCAGCATTTT. Encoded protein: CAWEGGLGQPQHF.